The clone carrying this T cell receptor (beta chain) is categorized as medium-sized. The sample originates from a study of technical replicates of blood from four donors. This table comes from immunoSEQ multiplex PCR, and its TCRdb copy is limited to in-frame clones, with some not included. The data hold 80,000 or so clones, with about 81% observed a single time. Germline assignment: CDR1 SGHNT and CDR2 YYREEE (reference sequence). With 0 bases clipped from V and 0 bases from J, the junction kept 4 bases outside the gene matches. The CDR3 is 16 amino acids. The rearrangement uses TRBV5-4 and TRBJ2-5; the match to TRBD2 covers 8 bases. The clonotype comes from a human donor in good health. Some clones in this sample may be carry-over from other donors' samples. Sequencing used PBMCs. This CDR3 reads CASSLVLAGYQETQYF. Written as DNA, the CDR3 is TGTGCCAGCAGCTTGGTTTTAGCGGGGTACCAAGAGACCCAGTACTTC.